These 20 T cell receptor beta chains came from one sample sequenced in a study of persistence of HIV-infected CD4 T cells. The libraries were made with immunoSEQ version 4 in survey mode. Profiled with immunoSEQ multiplex PCR; TCRdb holds only in-frame clones, not every one. The sample carries a few thousand clones, 64% recorded once. Antigens of these TCRs are unknown. Lysates of CMV-infected fibroblasts at 10 ug/mL stimulated these cells. Sorting of responding CD4+ T cells relied on upregulated CD40 ligand together with CD69. The sample here was CD4+ T cells sorted from PBMCs after 18-hour stimulation, taken from a patient who received antiretroviral therapy. These receptors were taken from an adult man with HIV who was CMV-seropositive.

J is TRBJ1-2 and V is TRBV6-6; no definite D call. Germline V lookup: CDR1 MNHNY, CDR2 SVGAGI (reference sequence). The CDR3 covers 13 residues. V was pared by 6 bases and J by 7 bases, with 15 bases between. CDR3 DNA sequence: TGTGCCAGCAGGATCCTGTGGTCCGGTGGCTACACCTTC. This gives the protein CASRILWSGGYTF.

The V gene is TRBV4-1, the J gene TRBJ1-6, with a weak D call TRBD1 (5 bases). The CDR3 contains 15 residues. V dropped 4 bases and J dropped 1 base, with 8 bases sitting between them. The germline gives CDR1 MGHRA, CDR2 YSYEKL. DNA for the CDR3: TGCGCCAGCAGCCGGGAGGGGTCCTATAATTCACCCCTCCACTTT. This codes for CASSREGSYNSPLHF.

The gene calls are TRBV6-5 and TRBJ1-1; 9 bases agree with TRBD1. CDR1 and CDR2 from the germline V gene are MNHEY and SVGAGI. This CDR3 has 16 residues. After removal of 2 bases from V and 7 bases from J, the junction contained 11 bases not matched to a gene. CDR3 residues: CASSYHYSGTGNEAFF. For the CDR3, the DNA is TGTGCCAGCAGTTACCATTATTCCGGGACAGGGAATGAAGCTTTCTTT.

The chain combines TRBV5-4 with TRBJ2-7; 8 nucleotides agree with TRBD1. Germline values: CDR1 SGHNT, CDR2 YYREEE (reference sequence). The V gene end was trimmed by 4 bases and the J gene end by 0 bases; junction bases not matched to a gene: 3. CDR3 length: 14 amino acids. The DNA for the CDR3 is TGTGCCAGCAGCCGGACAGGGAACTCCTACGAGCAGTACTTC. Translated: CASSRTGNSYEQYF.

The V gene is TRBV28, the J gene TRBJ2-2; no definite D call. This CDR3 has 17 residues. Germline CDR1 is MDHEN and CDR2 is SYDVKM. Trimming took 6 bases from V and 5 from J, leaving 22 bases between them. CDR3 loop: CASRQTGPFLMTGELFF. The CDR3 nucleotides read TGTGCCAGCAGGCAGACGGGCCCGTTTTTGATGACCGGGGAGCTGTTTTTT. Filled out from reference TRBV28 and TRBJ2-2, the complete variable domain reads DVKVTQSSRYLVKRTGEKVFLECVQDMDHENMFWYRQDPGLGLRLIYFSYDVKMKEKGDIPEGYSVSREKKERFSLILESASTNQTSMYLCASRQTGPFLMTGELFFGEGSRLTVL.

The chain has TRBV4-1 and TRBJ1-1, with D tentatively TRBD1 (6 bases). Germline V gene sequence: CDR1 MGHRA, CDR2 YSYEKL. The V and J ends lost 0 bases and 1 base respectively, with 12 bases between them. The CDR3 totals 16 residues. This CDR3 is CASSQDQGLSNTEAFF. The CDR3 DNA reads TGCGCCAGCAGCCAAGATCAGGGGTTATCGAACACTGAAGCTTTCTTT.

The CDR3 DNA sequence: TGTGCCAGCAGCCTGGGACAGGTGAGCACAGATACGCAGTATTTT. It codes for CASSLGQVSTDTQYF. The V gene is TRBV7-9, the J gene TRBJ2-3; 8 positions match TRBD1. CDR1 and CDR2 from the germline V gene are SEHNR and FQNEAQ (reference sequence). The CDR3 is 15 amino acids. V dropped 5 bases and J dropped 0; count of bases not matched to a gene: 4.

This sequence joins TRBV7-7 and TRBJ2-2; D is possibly TRBD1 or TRBD2 (6 bases each). This CDR3 has 17 amino acids. The ends were cut back, 1 base at V and 6 bases at J, with 18 bases in the middle. CDR1 is SSHAT and CDR2 is FNYEAQ in the germline V gene (reference sequence). This CDR3 reads CASSLESWGAGAGELFF. CDR3 DNA sequence: TGTGCCAGCAGCTTAGAGTCTTGGGGGGCTGGTGCCGGGGAGCTGTTTTTT.

V usage is TRBV28 and J usage is TRBJ1-5; D call uncertain. CDR1 is MDHEN, CDR2 SYDVKM, per germline. The CDR3 has 16 amino acids. Trimming removed 6 bases at V and 0 bases at J, with 15 bases between. DNA of the CDR3: TGTGCCAGCAGCGCCCCCCCAGGTTATAGCAATCAGCCCCAGCATTTT. This translates into CASSAPPGYSNQPQHF.

The gene calls are TRBV7-2 and TRBJ1-4; D gene ambiguous. Per germline, CDR1 SGHTA and CDR2 FQGNSA. The CDR3 runs to 13 residues. The V end lost 3 bases, the J end lost 12 bases, and 14 bases lay between the germline ends. CDR3: CASSFARGGELFF. CDR3 in DNA: TGTGCCAGCAGCTTCGCCCGGGGTGGGGAACTGTTTTTT.

The rearrangement links TRBV5-6 to TRBJ1-3; D gene ambiguous. The CDR3 is 14 amino acids. Trimming took 0 bases from V and 1 from J, leaving 5 bases between them. Per the germline V gene, CDR1 is SGHDT and CDR2 is YYEEEE. In DNA, the CDR3 is TGTGCCAGCAGCTTGGTGGGTTCTGGAAACACCATATATTTT. It codes for CASSLVGSGNTIYF.

This clone is deemed medium-sized. The genes are TRBV5-4 and TRBJ2-3; tentatively, D is TRBD1 (6 bases). Trimming took 8 bases from V and 0 from J, leaving 13 bases between them. The CDR3 is made up of 14 amino acids. The germline V gene encodes CDR1 SGHNT and CDR2 YYREEE (reference sequence). CDR3 residues: CASLQGPSTDTQYF. CDR3 DNA sequence: TGTGCCAGTTTACAGGGCCCTAGCACAGATACGCAGTATTTT.

In its sample, this clone was seen a few times. J is TRBJ2-7 and V is TRBV28; D is uncertain. CDR1 and CDR2 (germline): MDHEN, SYDVKM. The CDR3 length is 14 residues. The V gene lost 6 bases and the J gene lost 6 bases, with 18 bases spanning the gap. CDR3 bases: TGTGCCAGCAGCCCCAGACTGGGGATGGCCGAGCAGTACTTC. Translated, it gives CASSPRLGMAEQYF.

In its sample, this clone is medium-sized (0.01 to 0.1%). V is TRBV10-1 and J is TRBJ1-1; D may be TRBD1 (6 bases). CDR3 size: 14 residues. In germline, CDR1 is WNHNN, CDR2 SYGVQD (reference sequence). The V and J ends lost 0 bases and 7 bases respectively, with 12 bases between them. CDR3 in DNA: TGCGCCAGCAGTGAGTCGAGGGGGAAATTTGAAGCTTTCTTT. Residues: CASSESRGKFEAFF.

As DNA, the CDR3 is TGTGCCAGTAGTATCTTCCGGGCCCCAGGGGGGCTAGACATTCAGTACTTC. This sequence encodes CASSIFRAPGGLDIQYF. The chain is built from TRBV19 and TRBJ2-4, with D perhaps TRBD1 (7 bases). Germline V gives CDR1 LNHDA, CDR2 SQIVND (reference sequence). CDR3 length equals 17 residues. V dropped 3 bases and J dropped 8 bases, with 23 bases sitting between them.

This chain links TRBV5-5 with TRBJ2-3; D perhaps matches TRBD1 (5 bases). The CDR3 is made up of 15 amino acids. V shed 1 base and J shed 4 bases, with 13 bases lying between them. The germline V gene encodes CDR1 SGHKS and CDR2 YYEKEE (reference sequence). The CDR3 here is CASSLTGPFPDTQYF. The CDR3 bases are TGTGCCAGCAGCTTGACAGGTCCATTCCCAGATACGCAGTATTTT.

J is TRBJ2-2 and V is TRBV10-3; D ambiguous. V dropped 6 bases and J dropped 0 bases, with 8 bases sitting between them. Germline V gene data show CDR1 as ENHRY and CDR2 as SYGVKD. CDR3 size: 14 residues. In DNA form, the CDR3 reads TGTGCCATCAGCGCCGTGGCGAACACCGGGGAGCTGTTTTTT. This codes for CAISAVANTGELFF.

This clone has just a few counts. The gene calls are TRBV3-1 (or the pseudogene TRBV3-2) and TRBJ1-1, with a tentative D call TRBD1 (6 bases). V was trimmed by 1 base and J by 1 base, leaving 16 bases between them. The CDR3 sequence is 17 residues long. Germline V gene sequence: CDR1 LGHDT, CDR2 YNNKEL (reference sequence). The CDR3 spells CASSQGGRGRSNTEAFF. CDR3 sequence (DNA): TGTGCCAGCAGCCAAGGGGGCAGGGGTAGATCGAACACTGAAGCTTTCTTT.

This clone is large by share. The chain couples TRBV3-1 (or the pseudogene TRBV3-2) to TRBJ2-3, with D maybe TRBD2 (6 bases). The CDR3 has 14 residues. In germline, CDR1 is LGHDT, CDR2 YNNKEL (reference sequence). V was trimmed by 7 bases and J by 8 bases, leaving 19 bases between them. The CDR3 reads CASMPRGSGATQYF. The CDR3 DNA reads as TGTGCCAGCATGCCGAGGGGTAGCGGAGCTACGCAGTATTTT.

This chain joins TRBV27 and TRBJ2-1; 8 bases fit TRBD2. With 6 bases clipped from V and 10 bases from J, the junction kept 17 bases outside the gene matches. Germline CDR1 and CDR2: MNHEY and SMNVEV (reference sequence). The CDR3 has 16 amino acids. CDR3 region: CASRGRGGASVEEQFF. The CDR3 DNA reads TGTGCCAGCAGAGGCCGGGGGGGGGCTTCCGTGGAGGAGCAGTTCTTC.